These 15 T cell receptor beta chains originate from one sample sequenced in a study of CD8 T cells in Susac syndrome (dated by TCRdb to about 2019). The library was generated by the immunoSEQ multiplex PCR assay. RNA was extracted using the RNeasy kit, and roughly 0.45 to 1 microgram was reverse transcribed with random hexamers. TCRdb itself trimmed the public reads at Q25 with fastp, ran MiXCR and retained productive beta chains. Under each unique CDR3 protein, matching rows form one entry showing the most common genes and DNA. The table for this sample lists 300,000 to 350,000 distinct CDR3 sequences; around 90% of them were counted only once. Over 0.05% of the sample comes from the top ten. The source material was CD4+ T cells from PBMCs. The source of these receptors is a human donor with multiple sclerosis.

The chain joins TRBV5-4 to TRBJ2-7; D might be TRBD2 (6 bases). V shed 3 bases and J shed 0 bases, with 22 bases lying between them. Germline lookup yields CDR1 SGHNT and CDR2 YYREEE (reference sequence). This CDR3 has 18 residues. Here the CDR3 DNA reads TGTGCCAGCAGCTCAAAAGGGAAACTAGCCGCAAGCTCCTACGAGCAGTACTTC. Translation gives CASSSKGKLAASSYEQYF.

The chain combines TRBV25-1 with TRBJ1-4; possible D gene TRBD1, 6 bases. This CDR3 has 15 amino acids. V lost 1 base, J lost 7 bases, and 13 bases lay in between. Germline V gives CDR1 MGHDK, CDR2 SYGVNS. Written as DNA, the CDR3 is TGTGCCAGCAGTGAATTGGACAGAGCTTCTGAAAAACTGTTTTTT. It translates to CASSELDRASEKLFF.

This clonotype is a singleton in its sample. The chain joins TRBV20-1 to TRBJ2-1, with 13 bases fitting TRBD2. This CDR3 has 14 amino acids. Trimming removed 3 bases from V and 6 bases from J; junction bases left unmatched: 2. CDR1 and CDR2 from the germline V gene are DFQATT and SNEGSKA (reference sequence). The CDR3 DNA sequence: TGCAGTGCTAGGACTAGCGGGAGGCTCAATGAGCAGTTCTTC. This encodes CSARTSGRLNEQFF.

The rearrangement links TRBV4-1 to TRBJ1-3, with D hard to call. Germline V gene data show CDR1 as MGHRA and CDR2 as YSYEKL. This CDR3 has 16 amino acids. V shed 1 base and J shed 0 bases, with 10 bases lying between them. Here the CDR3 DNA reads TGCGCCAGCAGCCAAGTGTCCAGACGCTCTGGAAACACCATATATTTT. Its protein is CASSQVSRRSGNTIYF.

The DNA of the CDR3 is TGTGCCAGCAGCGTAGGGGGACTAGCGGGAGACAATGAGCAGTTCTTC. This gives the protein CASSVGGLAGDNEQFF. The J gene is TRBJ2-1, the V gene TRBV9; 14 bases fit TRBD2. The CDR3 is made up of 16 amino acids. Germline V gene lookup returns CDR1 SGDLS and CDR2 YYNGEE. J was trimmed by 5 bases and V by 0 bases; bases with no gene match: 1.

The V gene is TRBV12-3 or TRBV12-4, the J gene TRBJ2-2, with 7 bases matching TRBD2. The CDR3 contains 13 residues. V trimming: 6 bases; J trimming: 7 bases; junction bases outside the gene matches: 5. CDR3 sequence (DNA): TGTGCCAGCAGGGGCACGGGGGGCGGGGAGCTGTTTTTT. This sequence encodes CASRGTGGGELFF.

This chain uses TRBV7-3 with TRBJ1-1; 7 positions agree with TRBD1. V lost 2 bases and J lost 1; bases outside the gene matches: 13. Germline lookup yields CDR1 SGHTA and CDR2 FQGTGA. The CDR3 spans 18 residues. This CDR3 reads CASSLGPYRTGRNTEAFF. CDR3 in DNA: TGTGCCAGCAGCTTAGGCCCTTATCGGACAGGTCGGAACACTGAAGCTTTCTTT.

This chain joins TRBV7-2 and TRBJ2-2; 12 bases are a match to TRBD2. The CDR3 contains 17 residues. Germline trimming cut 2 bases from V and 5 bases from J; bases unmatched to any gene: 6. Germline V gives CDR1 SGHTA, CDR2 FQGNSA. DNA for the CDR3: TGTGCCAGCAGCTTAACTAGACTAGCGGGAGAGACCGGGGAGCTGTTTTTT. It translates to CASSLTRLAGETGELFF.

The V call is TRBV29-1, the J call TRBJ2-1; 8 bases map to TRBD2. The V and J ends lost 3 bases and 7 bases, in that order; junction bases with no gene match: 5. This CDR3 is built from 13 residues. The germline CDR1 and CDR2 sequences are SQVTM and ANQGSEA. CDR3 DNA sequence: TGCAGCGTTGACGGGGGGGCCAGGAATGAGCAGTTCTTC. This encodes CSVDGGARNEQFF.

Points on this clonotype: One junction end does not reproduce the germline sequence, and a read error may be involved. CDR3 DNA: TGTGCCAGCAGCTTTGTGGAACCGGGACCCTTCTTC. This sequence encodes CASSFVEPGPFF. This chain links TRBV7-9 with TRBJ1-2; D might be TRBD1 (5 bases). The CDR3 is made up of 12 amino acids. Germline V gives CDR1 SEHNR, CDR2 FQNEAQ (reference sequence). Using reference TRBV7-9 and TRBJ1-2 for the parts outside the CDR3, the full variable domain is DTGVSQNPRHKITKRGQNVTFRCDPISEHNRLYWYRQTLGQGPEFLTYFQNEAQLEKSRLLSDRFSAERPKGSFSTLEIQRTEQGDSAMYLCASSFVEPGPFFGSGTRLTVV.

The chain couples TRBV6-2 or TRBV6-3 to TRBJ2-7; the match to TRBD2 covers 11 bases. The germline V gene has CDR1 MNHEY and CDR2 SVGEGT. With 8 bases clipped from V and 1 base from J, the junction kept 4 bases outside the gene matches. This CDR3 has 14 residues. Here the CDR3 reads CASRLAGKSYEQYF. CDR3 nucleotide sequence: TGTGCCAGCCGACTAGCGGGGAAATCCTACGAGCAGTACTTC.

This chain connects TRBV25-1 to TRBJ2-7, with 7 bases aligning to TRBD2. The CDR3 extends over 15 amino acids. V trimming: 1 base; J trimming: 5 bases; junction bases outside the gene matches: 8. CDR1 and CDR2 (germline): MGHDK, SYGVNS. The CDR3 reads CASSESLGGRDEQYF. CDR3 in DNA: TGTGCCAGCAGTGAATCTCTCGGGGGGAGGGACGAGCAGTACTTC.

This clonotype was recorded only once. CDR3: CASSLDASSNQPQHF. The CDR3 bases are TGTGCCAGCAGCTTAGATGCCAGTAGCAATCAGCCCCAGCATTTT. V gene TRBV7-2 combines with J gene TRBJ1-5; D is unresolved. The CDR3 loop spans 15 amino acids. V was pared by 1 base and J by 0 bases, with 7 bases between. CDR1 is SGHTA, CDR2 FQGNSA, per germline.

CDR3 nucleotides: TGTGCCAGCAGCGTGAGCAATGAGCAGTTCTTC. Protein sequence: CASSVSNEQFF. The chain uses TRBV3-1 and TRBJ2-1; D call uncertain. The CDR3 extends over 11 amino acids. CDR1 is LGHDT, CDR2 YNNKEL, per germline (reference sequence). With 5 bases removed from V and 6 bases from J, the gap between germline ends came to 5 bases.

The V call is TRBV11-3, the J call TRBJ2-7; D ambiguous. Trimming pared 3 bases from V and 0 bases from J, leaving 9 bases between. The CDR3 totals 14 residues. The germline V gene encodes CDR1 SGHNT and CDR2 YENEEA. This CDR3 reads CASSFSKNSYEQYF. The CDR3 bases are TGTGCCAGCAGCTTCTCAAAAAACTCCTACGAGCAGTACTTC.